A selection of T cell receptor beta chains follows, all from one sample in a study of CD8 T cells in ankylosing spondylitis. One entry per CDR3 protein results from TCRdb running MiXCR on the 5' RACE reads. Seen here are some 140,000 distinct CDR3 sequences, approximately 7.4% observed once, and the top ten hold under 15%. The sample comprised blood, either unsorted or a sorted T cell fraction (not recorded which). These receptors all stem from a female donor with ankylosing spondylitis or in good health (not recorded which). Each CDR3 is given with its conserved first and last residue. D genes are given only for firm matches. Only part of the rows carry a size: once, few, many, or a class if the clone is expanded.

D: NA; V: TRBV4-1; J: TRBJ1-1; size: many; CDR3: CASSQETPGEAFF; DNA: TGCGCCAGCAGCCAAGAAACCCCAGGGGAAGCTTTCTTT
D: TRBD2; V: TRBV5-1; J: TRBJ2-3; size: many; CDR3: CASSSGLAPTTDTQYF; DNA: TGCGCCAGCAGCTCTGGACTAGCCCCAACCACAGATACGCAGTATTTT
D: NA; V: TRBV12-3/TRBV12-4; J: TRBJ1-1; size: NA; CDR3: CASSVGDFTEAFF; DNA: TGTGCCAGCAGTGTAGGGGATTTCACTGAAGCTTTCTTT
D: TRBD1; V: TRBV9; J: TRBJ2-5; size: many; CDR3: CASSVIDRGLGETQYF; DNA: TGTGCCAGCAGCGTAATCGACAGGGGGCTTGGGGAGACCCAGTACTTC
D: TRBD2; V: TRBV7-2; J: TRBJ2-5; size: NA; CDR3: CTSSLDSGVFGTQYF; DNA: TGTACCAGCAGCTTAGACAGCGGGGTTTTTGGGACCCAGTACTTC
D: TRBD1; V: TRBV7-9; J: TRBJ2-1; size: many; CDR3: CASSFPGTGDTNEQFF; DNA: TGTGCCAGCAGCTTTCCCGGGACAGGGGACACCAATGAGCAGTTCTTC
D: TRBD1; V: TRBV5-1; J: TRBJ2-7; size: many; CDR3: CASSLDGQGYYEQYF; DNA: TGCGCCAGCAGCTTGGACGGACAGGGGTACTACGAGCAGTACTTC
D: NA; V: TRBV6-1; J: TRBJ1-2; size: many; CDR3: CASSESLYYGYTF; DNA: TGTGCCAGCAGTGAAAGTCTTTACTATGGCTACACCTTC
D: TRBD2; V: TRBV6-1; J: TRBJ2-3; size: many; CDR3: CASSPSGLAGPFGQYF; DNA: TGTGCCAGCAGTCCGTCGGGACTAGCGGGCCCGTTTGGGCAGTATTTT
D: NA; V: TRBV3-1; J: TRBJ2-7; size: many; CDR3: CASSQTFQGSYEQYF; DNA: TGTGCCAGCAGCCAAACTTTTCAGGGCTCCTACGAGCAGTACTTC
D: NA; V: TRBV5-5; J: TRBJ2-7; size: NA; CDR3: CASSLTLSSYEQYF; DNA: TGTGCCAGCAGCTTGACATTATCCTCCTACGAGCAGTACTTC
D: NA; V: TRBV3-1; J: TRBJ2-2; size: few; CDR3: CASSPFDTGELFF; DNA: TGTGCCAGCAGCCCATTTGACACCGGGGAGCTGTTTTTT
D: TRBD1; V: TRBV7-9; J: TRBJ1-4; size: few; CDR3: CASSRQGAYEKLFF; DNA: TGTGCCAGCAGTCGACAGGGGGCTTATGAAAAACTGTTTTTT
D: NA; V: TRBV5-1; J: TRBJ1-6; size: many; CDR3: CASSPRTSTMGYNSPLHF; DNA: TGCGCCAGCAGCCCGAGAACCTCGACGATGGGCTATAATTCACCCCTCCACTTT
D: TRBD2; V: TRBV6-2/TRBV6-3; J: TRBJ2-1; size: many; CDR3: CASSRPTSGGVNEQFF; DNA: TGTGCCAGCAGTAGACCGACTAGCGGGGGTGTAAATGAGCAGTTCTTC
D: NA; V: TRBV2; J: TRBJ1-1; size: many; CDR3: CASRPNGHTYEAFF; DNA: TGTGCCAGCAGACCAAATGGCCACACGTACGAAGCTTTCTTT
D: NA; V: TRBV29-1; J: TRBJ2-7; size: many; CDR3: CSVQSSYEQYF; DNA: TGCAGCGTTCAAAGTAGCTACGAGCAGTACTTC
D: TRBD1; V: TRBV9; J: TRBJ2-3; size: many; CDR3: CASSVPDRGVRDTQYF; DNA: TGTGCCAGCAGCGTTCCGGACAGGGGGGTCCGAGATACGCAGTATTTT
D: TRBD2; V: TRBV5-1; J: TRBJ2-7; size: few; CDR3: CASSLAGGSSSYEQYF; DNA: TGCGCCAGCAGCTTGGCCGGGGGGAGTAGCTCCTACGAGCAGTACTTC
D: TRBD2; V: TRBV10-2; J: TRBJ2-7; size: NA; CDR3: CASSEGRGDYEQYF; DNA: TGCGCCAGCAGTGAGGGGCGGGGGGATTACGAGCAGTACTTC
D: TRBD1; V: TRBV12-3/TRBV12-4; J: TRBJ1-5; size: many; CDR3: CASDNMDRALNQPQHF; DNA: TGTGCCAGCGATAACATGGACAGGGCGCTCAATCAGCCCCAGCATTTT
D: TRBD1; V: TRBV28; J: TRBJ1-2; size: many; CDR3: CASTPGTGLYGYTF; DNA: TGTGCCAGCACCCCTGGGACAGGTCTCTATGGCTACACCTTC
D: TRBD1; V: TRBV4-1; J: TRBJ1-6; size: NA; CDR3: CASSQPYGTGASRTLHF; DNA: TGCGCCAGCAGCCAACCATACGGGACAGGGGCATCGCGAACCCTCCACTTT
D: NA; V: TRBV2; J: TRBJ2-7; size: many; CDR3: CASSEQGGSYEQYF; DNA: TGTGCCAGCAGTGAGCAGGGGGGATCCTACGAGCAGTACTTC
D: NA; V: TRBV3-1; J: TRBJ1-2; size: many; CDR3: CASSSGSNGYTF; DNA: TGTGCCAGCAGTTCCGGGTCGAACGGCTACACCTTC
D: NA; V: TRBV6-5; J: TRBJ1-2; size: many; CDR3: CASSYKSRPANGYTF; DNA: TGTGCCAGCAGTTACAAGTCTCGGCCGGCAAATGGCTACACCTTC
D: NA; V: TRBV14; J: TRBJ1-1; size: many; CDR3: CASSQGVGLEGLNTEAFF; DNA: TGTGCCAGCAGCCAAGGGGTCGGGCTGGAAGGGCTGAACACTGAAGCTTTCTTT
D: NA; V: TRBV28; J: TRBJ2-7; size: many; CDR3: CASSSFPAGSYEQYF; DNA: TGTGCCAGCAGTAGTTTCCCCGCCGGCTCCTACGAGCAGTACTTC
D: NA; V: TRBV5-1; J: TRBJ2-1; size: many; CDR3: CASSPGAVLGDNEQFF; DNA: TGCGCCAGCAGCCCGGGGGCGGTCCTGGGGGACAATGAGCAGTTCTTC
D: NA; V: TRBV6-1; J: TRBJ2-3; size: many; CDR3: CASSELFLDTQYF; DNA: TGTGCCAGCAGTGAATTATTCCTCGATACGCAGTATTTT
D: TRBD2; V: TRBV5-1; J: TRBJ2-1; size: NA; CDR3: CASSLEAREIAEQFF; DNA: TGCGCCAGCAGCTTGGAGGCGCGGGAGATAGCTGAGCAGTTCTTC
D: NA; V: TRBV5-5; J: TRBJ2-5; size: many; CDR3: CASSFGSQETQYF; DNA: TGTGCCAGCAGCTTCGGCAGCCAAGAGACCCAGTACTTC
D: NA; V: TRBV6-1; J: TRBJ1-3; size: NA; CDR3: CASSELRTANSGNTIYF; DNA: TGTGCCAGCAGTGAATTACGGACAGCGAACTCTGGAAACACCATATATTTT
D: TRBD1; V: TRBV12-3/TRBV12-4; J: TRBJ1-6; size: few; CDR3: CASSFKGAYNSPLHF; DNA: TGTGCCAGCAGTTTTAAGGGGGCGTATAATTCACCCCTCCACTTT
D: NA; V: TRBV5-1; J: TRBJ2-7; size: many; CDR3: CASSLDLSYEQYF; DNA: TGCGCCAGCAGCTTGGACCTCTCCTACGAGCAGTACTTC
D: TRBD2; V: TRBV28; J: TRBJ2-5; size: many; CDR3: CASSFGGLETQYF; DNA: TGTGCCAGCAGTTTCGGGGGGTTAGAGACCCAGTACTTC
D: TRBD2; V: TRBV6-2/TRBV6-3; J: TRBJ2-4; size: many; CDR3: CASREERGGDKNIQYF; DNA: TGTGCCAGCAGGGAGGAGCGGGGGGGCGACAAAAACATTCAGTACTTC
D: NA; V: TRBV5-1; J: TRBJ2-1; size: many; CDR3: CASSLFLGAYNEQFF; DNA: TGCGCCAGCAGCTTGTTCCTAGGTGCCTACAATGAGCAGTTCTTC
D: NA; V: TRBV7-2; J: TRBJ2-1; size: many; CDR3: CASSVSSTYNEQFF; DNA: TGTGCCAGCAGCGTATCTAGTACCTACAATGAGCAGTTCTTC
D: NA; V: TRBV11-2; J: TRBJ2-2; size: many; CDR3: CASSLVLSWDPAKSNTGELFF; DNA: TGTGCCAGCAGCTTAGTCCTTAGCTGGGACCCGGCGAAGTCGAACACCGGGGAGCTGTTTTTT
D: TRBD2; V: TRBV27; J: TRBJ2-3; size: NA; CDR3: CASSLRSGGAIGVKDTQYF; DNA: TGTGCCAGCAGTTTAAGGAGCGGGGGGGCCATTGGTGTCAAAGATACGCAGTATTTT
D: NA; V: TRBV5-1; J: TRBJ2-3; size: many; CDR3: CASSQTAGDNTQYF; DNA: TGCGCCAGCAGCCAAACAGCGGGTGACAATACGCAGTATTTT
D: TRBD2; V: TRBV4-3; J: TRBJ2-3; size: many; CDR3: CASSQVAGGLEYF; DNA: TGCGCCAGCAGCCAGGTAGCGGGGGGCCTCGAGTATTTT
D: NA; V: TRBV4-1; J: TRBJ2-7; size: NA; CDR3: CASSQELLAYEQYF; DNA: TGCGCCAGCAGCCAAGAACTACTTGCCTACGAGCAGTACTTC
D: TRBD2; V: TRBV11-2; J: TRBJ2-3; size: few; CDR3: CASSLVFPGLAGDYSTDTQYF; DNA: TGTGCCAGCAGCTTAGTATTTCCGGGACTAGCGGGGGATTATAGCACAGATACGCAGTATTTT
D: NA; V: TRBV7-2; J: TRBJ1-4; size: many; CDR3: CASSLELRGEKLFF; DNA: TGTGCCAGCAGCTTAGAATTAAGGGGTGAAAAACTGTTTTTT
D: NA; V: TRBV20-1; J: TRBJ1-5; size: many; CDR3: CSASSGPSQPQHF; DNA: TGCAGTGCTAGTTCAGGGCCCAGTCAGCCCCAGCATTTT
D: TRBD2; V: TRBV7-3; J: TRBJ2-7; size: many; CDR3: CASSPNSGGSVNEQYF; DNA: TGTGCCAGCAGCCCGAATTCCGGGGGGTCCGTGAACGAGCAGTACTTC
D: NA; V: TRBV29-1; J: TRBJ2-2; size: many; CDR3: CSARNTGELFF; DNA: TGCAGCGCCCGGAACACCGGGGAGCTGTTTTTT
D: NA; V: TRBV5-1; J: TRBJ2-3; size: many; CDR3: CASSLSNRGISTDTQYF; DNA: TGCGCCAGCAGCTTAAGCAATCGGGGCATCAGCACAGATACGCAGTATTTT
D: NA; V: TRBV11-2; J: TRBJ1-6; size: many; CDR3: CASSFGDLGINSPLHF; DNA: TGTGCCAGCAGCTTTGGGGACCTCGGAATTAATTCACCCCTCCACTTT
D: NA; V: TRBV5-1; J: TRBJ2-1; size: many; CDR3: CASSFEIQGDPFF; DNA: TGCGCCAGCAGCTTTGAAATACAGGGAGACCCGTTCTTC
D: NA; V: TRBV5-1; J: TRBJ1-1; size: many; CDR3: CASSLAGGSDEAFF; DNA: TGCGCCAGCAGCTTGGCCGGGGGGTCCGATGAAGCTTTCTTT
D: TRBD1; V: TRBV11-2; J: TRBJ1-2; size: many; CDR3: CASSQGGARRGYTF; DNA: TGTGCCAGCAGCCAGGGGGGGGCCCGAAGGGGCTACACCTTC
D: NA; V: TRBV6-1; J: TRBJ2-1; size: many; CDR3: CASTTTRVRVNYNEQFF; DNA: TGTGCCAGCACTACGACTCGGGTCAGGGTAAATTACAATGAGCAGTTCTTC